Sequencing of this TCR beta chain was carried out in a study of human T cells and chemical hapten exposure. TCRdb used MiXCR to reprocess the RACE reads, holding one entry per CDR3 protein. This table holds about 180,000 distinct CDR3 sequences, 30% found once. Time point specified: pre-sensitization, week 0. Treatment described: therapeutic diphenylcyclopropenone sensitization with weekly scalp DPC. Deletions cut 3 bases from V and 8 bases from J, with 12 bases between. The CDR3 loop spans 14 amino acids. The V gene's germline CDR1 is SGHDT and CDR2 YYEEEE. This chain connects TRBV5-6 to TRBJ1-6, with unresolved D. The sequences come from whole blood, collected in connection with sensitization to the hapten diphenylcyclopropenone (DPC). The source of this sequence is a woman between 25 and 40 years old with alopecia areata. Some clones in this sample may be carry-over from other donors' samples. CDR3 coding DNA: TGTGCCAGCAGCTGGGTATCCCCCGATTCACCCCTCCACTTT. Amino acids: CASSWVSPDSPLHF.